The TCR beta chain under discussion was sequenced for a study of T cell clusters in autoimmune cytopenias. CDR3 length: 14 amino acids. As to this clonotype: Its antigen remains unidentified.

Points from the study as a whole: No experiment has yet validated the function of the T cell clusters defined in silico. Active autoimmune hepatitis patients had almost three-fold fewer exclusive TRB clusters than healthy donors. The cluster-lack signature was not seen for secondary cytopenia versus chronic lymphocytic leukemia. Clustering suggested that physiological T cell clusters were missing in primary autoimmune cytopenia patients.

Multiplex touch-down PCR amplified TRB using TRB-A and TRB-B pools in one tube. No DNA is given; TCRdb re-called the multiplex PCR reads and lists each CDR3 protein once. This sample carries about 15,000 distinct CDR3 sequences, with around 2% going to the ten biggest clones. TRB amplification used approximately 250 ng of peripheral blood genomic DNA. The V and J genes are TRBV12-3 or TRBV12-4 and TRBJ1-5; with no DNA, the TCRdb D assignment of TRBD1 cannot be verified. Sequenced input: peripheral blood. This TCR was recovered from a human donor with an autoimmune cytopenia or autoimmune hepatitis (not recorded which). CDR3: CASSTGADNQPQHF.